The 32 T cell receptor beta chains listed next were all sequenced from one sample in a study of human T cells and chemical hapten exposure. TCRdb recomputed calls from the RACE reads with MiXCR, one row per CDR3 protein. The profile shows over 55,000 distinct CDR3 sequences, 8.5% to 14% of them singletons. Time point given: patch test 3, about 24 weeks after DPC sensitization. Treatment defined: therapeutic diphenylcyclopropenone sensitization with weekly scalp DPC. The sequencing used whole blood, collected in connection with sensitization to the hapten diphenylcyclopropenone (DPC). Receptor source: a woman aged 45-60 years with alopecia areata. Some clones in this sample may be carry-over from other donors' samples.

This clonotype turned up a few times. The genes are TRBV6-1 and TRBJ1-5; D remains ambiguous. The CDR3 contains 15 residues. CDR1 and CDR2 (germline): MNHNS, SASEGT. Trimming took 0 bases from V and 1 from J, leaving 7 bases between them. CDR3 protein: CASSEAGVSNQPQHF. CDR3 nucleotide sequence: TGTGCCAGCAGTGAAGCCGGGGTAAGCAATCAGCCCCAGCATTTT.

V is TRBV18 and J is TRBJ2-1; 9 bases match TRBD2. The junction had 3 bases not matched to a gene; V was cut back by 4 bases and J by 2 bases. Germline V gene lookup returns CDR1 KGHSH and CDR2 LQKENI. The CDR3 sequence is 15 residues long. CDR3 in DNA: TGTGCCAGCTCACTTAGCGGGGGAACCTACAATGAGCAGTTCTTC. Amino acids: CASSLSGGTYNEQFF.

The chain uses TRBV11-2 and TRBJ2-3, with D hard to call. CDR1 is SGHAT, CDR2 FQNNGV, per germline. The length of the CDR3 is 13 residues. Trimming cost V 1 base and J 6 bases, with 8 bases left between them. The CDR3, as DNA: TGTGCCAGCAGCTTAGGGAGCTCCGATACGCAGTATTTT. This codes for CASSLGSSDTQYF. The variable domain in full, with the rest retrieved from reference TRBV11-2 and TRBJ2-3, is EAGVAQSPRYKIIEKRQSVAFWCNPISGHATLYWYQQILGQGPKLLIQFQNNGVVDDSQLPKDRFSAERLKGVDSTLKIQPAKLEDSAVYLCASSLGSSDTQYFGPGTRLTVL.

This clonotype was seen many times. CDR3 loop: CASSRDREYQETQYF. DNA for the CDR3: TGTGCCAGCAGCCGGGACAGAGAGTACCAAGAGACCCAGTACTTC. The J gene is TRBJ2-5, the V gene TRBV28; 7 bases are a match to TRBD1. Germline V lookup: CDR1 MDHEN, CDR2 SYDVKM. The CDR3 runs to 15 residues. Trimming at V came to 6 bases and at J to 0 bases, leaving 7 bases not matched to a gene.

In its sample, this clonotype was seen many times. The chain uses TRBV29-1 and TRBJ2-6; TRBD1 is a possible D gene (5 bases). CDR1 and CDR2 from the germline V gene are SQVTM and ANQGSEA. V lost 7 bases and J 6 bases, leaving 13 bases between the germline ends. The CDR3 consists of 13 residues. The CDR3, as DNA: TGCAGCGCCAGGGTCCTTGCGGCCAACGTCCTGACTTTC. Translated: CSARVLAANVLTF.

Here the CDR3 DNA reads TGTGCCAGCAGCTTAAACCCCAAGCCGGGACAGGGTGATTCACCCCTCCACTTT. Protein sequence: CASSLNPKPGQGDSPLHF. This rearrangement joins TRBV7-4 to TRBJ1-6, with 9 bases lining up with TRBD1. The ends lost 2 bases at V and 8 bases at J; junction bases unmatched: 13. Per the germline V gene, CDR1 is SGHVT and CDR2 is SQSDAQ. The CDR3 runs to 18 residues.

This clonotype has a count of ten or more. The chain uses TRBV20-1 and TRBJ1-1; D call uncertain. Germline loops: CDR1 DFQATT, CDR2 SNEGSKA (reference sequence). There are 13 residues in the CDR3. With 0 bases removed from V and 4 bases from J, the gap between germline ends came to 9 bases. The CDR3 DNA follows: TGCAGTGCTAGAGATGCGCTCTTCACTGAAGCTTTCTTT. It yields the protein CSARDALFTEAFF.

The chain links TRBV3-1 to TRBJ1-1; D unresolved. Germline-derived CDR1 and CDR2 are LGHDT and YNNKEL (reference sequence). The ends were cut back, 5 bases at V and 0 bases at J, with 13 bases in the middle. The CDR3 has 15 amino acids. CDR3 amino acids: CASSSLLGLNTEAFF. CDR3 bases: TGTGCCAGCAGCTCCCTGCTGGGTTTGAACACTGAAGCTTTCTTT. The whole variable domain, remainder taken from reference TRBV3-1 and TRBJ1-1, is DTAVSQTPKYLVTQMGNDKSIKCEQNLGHDTMYWYKQDSKKFLKIMFSYNNKELIINETVPNRFSPKSPDKAHLNLHINSLELGDSAVYFCASSSLLGLNTEAFFGQGTRLTVV.

The CDR3 DNA reads TGTGCCAGTAGTATTGGGGGGAGTCACACCGGGGAGCTGTTTTTT. Translation gives CASSIGGSHTGELFF. The chain employs TRBV19 and TRBJ2-2; D is possibly TRBD2 (6 bases). V lost 3 bases and J 3 bases, leaving 11 bases between the germline ends. The V gene's germline CDR1 is LNHDA and CDR2 SQIVND (reference sequence). This CDR3 region has 15 residues.

The V gene is TRBV20-1, the J gene TRBJ1-3, with D unresolved. Germline V gene data show CDR1 as DFQATT and CDR2 as SNEGSKA (reference sequence). V was pared by 2 bases and J by 7 bases, with 15 bases between. CDR3 size: 14 residues. CDR3 sequence reads: CSARLAGMQNTIYF. The DNA of the CDR3 is TGCAGTGCTAGACTCGCCGGGATGCAGAACACCATATATTTT.

The rearrangement uses TRBV5-1 and TRBJ2-2; 12 positions agree with TRBD2. In germline, CDR1 is SGHRS, CDR2 YFSETQ. The CDR3 has 19 residues. V lost 1 base, J lost 1 base, and 8 bases stayed unmatched. This CDR3 reads CASSLSLLAGGKNTGELFF. In DNA, the CDR3 is TGCGCCAGCAGCTTGTCCCTCCTAGCGGGAGGGAAGAACACCGGGGAGCTGTTTTTT.

This clonotype was found many times. The V call is TRBV12-3 or TRBV12-4, the J call TRBJ2-3; no firm D call. The CDR3 is 12 amino acids. The V end was cut by 7 bases, the J end by 2 bases, with 7 bases between. The CDR3 spells CASTTNTDTQYF. The CDR3 coding sequence is TGTGCCAGCACCACGAACACAGATACGCAGTATTTT.

This clonotype has ten or more counts. This sequence joins TRBV7-6 and TRBJ2-1, with 8 positions matching TRBD1. The CDR3 has 16 residues. Germline CDR1 reads SGHVS; CDR2 reads FNYEAQ. The J segment lost 5 bases and the V segment lost 5 bases, leaving 11 bases of the junction unmatched. As DNA, the CDR3 is TGTGCCAGCAGCCTCCTCCCCGCGGGACAGGACAATGAGCAGTTCTTC. This sequence encodes CASSLLPAGQDNEQFF.

Comments on this clonotype: An end of the junction differs from the germline gene, which may be a read error. The rearrangement joins TRBV3-1 to TRBJ2-7; D is possibly TRBD2 (6 bases). Per the germline V gene, CDR1 is LGHDT and CDR2 is YNNKEL (reference sequence). There are 12 residues in the CDR3. This CDR3 is CASSQQGGEQHF. The CDR3 coding sequence is TGTGCCAGCAGCCAACAGGGCGGGGAGCAGCACTTC.

This clonotype was observed a few times. The V and J genes are TRBV29-1 and TRBJ2-5; 7 bases align to TRBD2. CDR1 is SQVTM, CDR2 ANQGSEA, per germline. This CDR3 has 15 residues. The ends lost 7 bases at V and 4 bases at J; junction bases unmatched: 15. In nucleotides, the CDR3 is TGCAGCGCCCGTGGCGGGAGTTCCCCTCTAGAGACCCAGTACTTC. Translating gives CSARGGSSPLETQYF. Drawing the rest from reference TRBV29-1 and TRBJ2-5, the complete variable domain is SAVISQKPSRDICQRGTSLTIQCQVDSQVTMMFWYRQQPGQSLTLIATANQGSEATYESGFVIDKFPISRPNLTFSTLTVSNMSPEDSSIYLCSARGGSSPLETQYFGPGTRLLVL.

At least ten counts were recorded for this clonotype. This chain uses TRBV11-2 with TRBJ2-1; maybe TRBD1 (5 bases). The germline V gene encodes CDR1 SGHAT and CDR2 FQNNGV. Trimming took off 5 bases at V and 2 bases at J, with 10 bases between the two ends. CDR3 length: 14 residues. The CDR3 DNA follows: TGTGCCAGCAGCCCGGACAACGCCTACAATGAGCAGTTCTTC. This codes for CASSPDNAYNEQFF.

This sequence joins TRBV29-1 and TRBJ2-7, with D uncertain. The germline V and J ends were trimmed by 7 bases and 2 bases, with 12 bases remaining between them. This CDR3 contains 12 residues. The germline CDR1 and CDR2 sequences are SQVTM and ANQGSEA. In DNA form, the CDR3 reads TGCAGCGCCGGCTCCCGGGCCTACGAGCAGTACTTC. It codes for CSAGSRAYEQYF.

This clonotype showed up many times. The V gene is TRBV20-1, the J gene TRBJ1-5, with 8 bases lining up with TRBD1. CDR1 and CDR2 from the germline V gene are DFQATT and SNEGSKA (reference sequence). There are 16 residues in the CDR3. V dropped 3 bases and J dropped 3; count of bases not matched to a gene: 10. CDR3 in amino acids: CSARGTGGHPNQPQHF. CDR3 nucleotides: TGCAGTGCTAGGGGAACAGGGGGTCATCCCAATCAGCCCCAGCATTTT.

This clonotype was detected a few times. The rearrangement joins TRBV7-2 to TRBJ1-2, with no clear D. In germline, CDR1 is SGHTA, CDR2 FQGNSA. This CDR3 region has 18 residues. Trimming pared 3 bases from V and 4 bases from J, leaving 24 bases between. The CDR3 protein is CASSFNMPRTRGFYGYTF. CDR3 nucleotides: TGTGCCAGCAGCTTCAATATGCCCCGGACGCGGGGATTCTATGGCTACACCTTC.

This clonotype showed up just a few times. V usage is TRBV18 and J usage is TRBJ1-5; D may be TRBD1 (5 bases). The germline gives CDR1 KGHSH, CDR2 LQKENI. V was pared by 5 bases and J by 0 bases, with 11 bases between. The CDR3 consists of 15 residues. The CDR3 spells CASSRGLNSNQPQHF. As DNA, the CDR3 is TGTGCCAGCTCAAGGGGTCTAAATAGCAATCAGCCCCAGCATTTT.

This clonotype was counted only a few times. V and J are TRBV7-2 and TRBJ2-3; possibly TRBD2 for D (5 bases). The CDR3 totals 15 residues. Germline-derived CDR1 and CDR2 are SGHTA and FQGNSA. With 6 bases removed from V and 6 bases from J, the gap between germline ends came to 19 bases. The CDR3 DNA is TGTGCCAGCAGTCAAATGGGCAGAGGGTACGATACGCAGTATTTT. This translates into CASSQMGRGYDTQYF.

Many counts were recorded for this clonotype. The rearrangement joins TRBV28 to TRBJ1-4; no reliable D call. Trimming removed 7 bases at V and 5 bases at J, with 17 bases between. The CDR3 totals 15 residues. Germline loops: CDR1 MDHEN, CDR2 SYDVKM. CDR3 DNA: TGTGCCAGCATCGGAGCTGGGTTGGCCAATGAAAAACTGTTTTTT. As protein: CASIGAGLANEKLFF.

This clonotype was picked up many times. The V call is TRBV18, the J call TRBJ1-5; no reliable D call. The CDR3 runs 17 residues. Germline assignment: CDR1 KGHSH and CDR2 LQKENI. Between the trimmed V and J ends, which lost 0 bases and 5 bases, there was a span of 17 bases. The CDR3 bases are TGTGCCAGCTCACCACCGATGCCTACTTTGTCAGATCAGCCCCAGCATTTT. It translates to CASSPPMPTLSDQPQHF.

This rearrangement joins TRBV28 to TRBJ1-1; no firm D call. The CDR3 contains 12 residues. CDR1 and CDR2 (germline): MDHEN, SYDVKM. The DNA of the CDR3 is TGTGGACTAGGTTACCCGAACACTGAAGCTTTCTTT. Translating gives CGLGYPNTEAFF.

This clonotype was seen only a few times. This chain uses TRBV3-1 with TRBJ1-2; D is uncertain. This CDR3 comprises 16 residues. Per germline, CDR1 LGHDT and CDR2 YNNKEL (reference sequence). With 4 bases removed from V and 2 bases from J, the gap between germline ends came to 17 bases. For the CDR3, the DNA is TGTGCCAGCAGCCCTCCGGATTTTTATGGCAACTATGGCTACACCTTC. Amino acid sequence: CASSPPDFYGNYGYTF.

This clonotype was found a few times. The V call is TRBV7-9, the J call TRBJ1-2; D remains ambiguous. Trimming stripped 5 bases from V and 2 bases from J, with 15 bases between. Germline V gives CDR1 SEHNR, CDR2 FQNEAQ (reference sequence). The CDR3 has 15 amino acids. In nucleotides, the CDR3 is TGTGCCAGCAGCCTTTCCGGGTCCCGAAACTATGGCTACACCTTC. Residues: CASSLSGSRNYGYTF.

There are many counts of this clonotype. CDR3 protein: CASSYGSNEQFF. The CDR3 DNA reads as TGTGCCAGCAGTTACGGGAGCAATGAGCAGTTCTTC. The chain combines TRBV6-5 with TRBJ2-1, with a weak D call TRBD2 (5 bases). Germline V gene data show CDR1 as MNHEY and CDR2 as SVGAGI. The CDR3 is 12 residues long. V lost 2 bases and J lost 6, with 5 bases in between.

This clonotype was found many times. J is TRBJ1-2 and V is TRBV18; D is ambiguous. The germline V gene encodes CDR1 KGHSH and CDR2 LQKENI. The V end was cut by 3 bases, the J end by 2 bases, with 7 bases between. The CDR3 loop spans 13 amino acids. The CDR3 DNA is TGTGCCAGCTCACCGGACCTAAACTATGGCTACACCTTC. It specifies CASSPDLNYGYTF. Full variable domain (outside the CDR3, taken from reference TRBV18 and TRBJ1-2): NAGVMQNPRHLVRRRGQEARLRCSPMKGHSHVYWYRQLPEEGLKFMVYLQKENIIDESGMPKERFSAEFPKEGPSILRIQQVVRGDSAAYFCASSPDLNYGYTFGSGTRLTVV.

The sample holds many counts of this clonotype. This chain links TRBV11-2 with TRBJ1-4; 7 bases line up with TRBD1. The CDR3 covers 15 residues. J gave up 8 bases and V 5 bases, and 11 bases lay outside the gene matches. The germline V gene encodes CDR1 SGHAT and CDR2 FQNNGV. In nucleotides, the CDR3 is TGTGCCAGCAGCCCACAGGGGTTGATTCGGGAAAAACTGTTTTTT. As protein: CASSPQGLIREKLFF.

This clonotype appeared many times. At one of its ends the junction is not consistent with the germline gene, which may arise from a read error. The genes are TRBV20-1 and TRBJ1-2; 12 bases align to TRBD1. The CDR3 length is 12 residues. Germline values: CDR1 DFQATT, CDR2 SNEGSKA (reference sequence). The CDR3 loop is CSARDRGRVGSF. The CDR3 region has the DNA TGCAGTGCGAGGGACAGGGGGCGCGTGGGGTCCTTC.

This clonotype has ten or more counts. CDR3 residues: CASSMRDGELFF. The CDR3 coding sequence is TGTGCCAGCAGCATGAGGGACGGGGAGCTGTTTTTT. V usage is TRBV5-4 and J usage is TRBJ2-2; a possible D gene is TRBD2 (5 bases). Germline V gene sequence: CDR1 SGHNT, CDR2 YYREEE (reference sequence). The CDR3 runs 12 residues. V was shortened by 4 bases and J by 7 bases, with 8 bases between the two germline ends. The entire variable domain, with the rest obtained from reference TRBV5-4 and TRBJ2-2, is as follows: ETGVTQSPTHLIKTRGQQVTLRCSSQSGHNTVSWYQQALGQGPQFIFQYYREEENGRGNFPPRFSGLQFPNYSSELNVNALELDDSALYLCASSMRDGELFFGEGSRLTVL.

This clonotype was counted at least ten times. The CDR3 DNA reads TGTGCCAGCAGCCCTTTGACTAGCGGGAGATCGGAAGAGCAGTTCTTC. Translated: CASSPLTSGRSEEQFF. V usage is TRBV7-2 and J usage is TRBJ2-1, with TRBD2 matching 12 bases. CDR1 and CDR2 (germline): SGHTA, FQGNSA. The J segment lost 10 bases and the V segment lost 5 bases, leaving 12 bases of the junction unmatched. The CDR3 covers 16 residues.